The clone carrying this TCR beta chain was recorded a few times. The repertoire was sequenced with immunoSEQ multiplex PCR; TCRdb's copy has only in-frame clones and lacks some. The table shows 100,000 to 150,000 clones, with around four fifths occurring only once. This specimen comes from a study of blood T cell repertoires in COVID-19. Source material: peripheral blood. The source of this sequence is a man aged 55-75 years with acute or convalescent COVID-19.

The DNA for the CDR3 is TGTGCCAGTAGTCTTGGGACAAGAGGGTACACTGAAGCTTTCTTT. Its translation is CASSLGTRGYTEAFF. The V call is TRBV19, the J call TRBJ1-1; D may be TRBD1 (6 bases). The CDR3 is 15 residues long. The V gene's germline CDR1 is LNHDA and CDR2 SQIVND (reference sequence). V lost 5 bases and J lost 3, with 16 bases in between.